This paragraph reports one T cell receptor beta chain. Antigen specificity is unknown. The V gene's germline CDR1 is SGHNT and CDR2 YYREEE (reference sequence). This CDR3 region has 15 residues. V was shortened by 5 bases and J by 3 bases, with 18 bases between the two germline ends. TCR beta cDNA was reverse-transcribed from roughly 520 ng of total RNA. The reaction used a constant-region primer and ProtoScript II reverse transcriptase. Modified slightly, ARM-PCR produced TCR beta libraries over three nested multiplex PCR rounds. The study ran its first two PCR rounds for 9 to 10 cycles each, using TRBV1-TRBV30 forward primers and a C-beta reverse primer. MiXCR, applied by TCRdb to the multiplex PCR reads, yields one record per CDR3 protein. The sample shows 110,000 or so distinct CDR3 sequences, roughly 80% of them seen only once. The data were taken from a study of tumor-infiltrating lymphocytes in primary liver carcinoma. Study findings and constraints: Tumor tissue displayed a significantly greater top-250-clone fraction than blood (p = 0.039). Only about 8-24% of top clones were detected in all five tumor regions.

Unsorted bulk tissue (about 19-33 mg) underwent RNA and DNA co-extraction. This chain uses TRBV5-4 with TRBJ2-7, with D maybe TRBD1 (6 bases). This TCR was recovered from a man aged 35 to 55 with primary liver carcinoma and hepatitis B virus infection. Material: liver tumor tissue from sampling region 3. Subset noted: tumor region T3, left-lateral pole. The CDR3 loop reads CASSLTRQDLYEQYF. CDR3 DNA sequence: TGTGCCAGCAGTTTGACGAGACAGGATCTCTACGAGCAGTACTTC.